A selection of T cell receptor beta chains follows, all from one sample in a study of shared clonotypes between healthy human individuals. Only in-frame clones appear in the TCRdb table, and some are missing; sequencing was by immunoSEQ multiplex PCR. The sample shows about 2,200,000 clones, under 95% of them seen only once. The sequenced material came from naive CD8+ T cells from PBMCs. These receptors came from a man younger than 35 in good health. Some clones in this sample may be carry-over from other donors' samples. Each CDR3 is given with its conserved first and last residue. A D gene is named only where the DNA matches it firmly. The size of a clone is reported for some rows only, either as once, few or many, or as a class for expanded clones.

j_call,d_call,v_call,clone_size,cdr3_nt,cdr3_aa
TRBJ2-2,TRBD1,TRBV4-3,NA,TGCGCCAGCAGCCAAGGAGCAGGGACAGGGAGAACCGGGGAGCTGTTTTTT,CASSQGAGTGRTGELFF
TRBJ2-5,TRBD2,TRBV7-9,NA,TGTGCCAGCAGCTTCCAGAGCAGACTAGCGGCACAAGAGACCCAGTACTTC,CASSFQSRLAAQETQYF
TRBJ1-2,NA,TRBV4-2,NA,TGTGCCAGCAGCCAAGCAGGCAGGCCTTCGTCGGGCTACACCTTC,CASSQAGRPSSGYTF
TRBJ2-1,NA,TRBV28,NA,TGTGCCAGCAGTCTACCGGACTTCTCCTACAATGAGCAGTTCTTC,CASSLPDFSYNEQFF
TRBJ1-3,NA,TRBV10-3,once,TGTGCCATCAGTGAGTCGCTAGTCCGGGACCAGGAGGGAAACACCATATATTTT,CAISESLVRDQEGNTIYF
TRBJ2-7,NA,TRBV7-9,NA,TGTGCCAGCAGCTTAGCTGTTGGCCAATACGAGCAGTACTTC,CASSLAVGQYEQYF
TRBJ2-2,TRBD2,TRBV27,NA,TGTGCCAGCAGTATCGCGGGAGTACTGTTAGGGACCGGGGAGCTGTTTTTT,CASSIAGVLLGTGELFF
TRBJ1-4,NA,TRBV28,few,TGTGCCAGCAGTTTTTGGGCTAATGAAAAACTGTTTTTT,CASSFWANEKLFF
TRBJ2-5,TRBD1,TRBV28,NA,TGTGCCAGCAGCCCGGACCGCCGACTCAGGACAGGACACCGGTTGGGGGTTGACTTC,CASSPDRRLRTGHRLGVDF
TRBJ2-7,NA,TRBV7-9,once,TGTGCCAGCAGCCCCCCGTCGTCCTACGAGCAGTACTTC,CASSPPSSYEQYF
TRBJ2-7,NA,TRBV28,NA,TGTGCCGCGGGGGCCCTAGTCCACGAGCAGTACTTC,CAAGALVHEQYF
TRBJ2-7,TRBD2,TRBV7-9,NA,TGTGCCACACGGGGGGAAACCTACGAGCAGTACTTC,CATRGETYEQYF
TRBJ2-1,NA,TRBV7-9,NA,TGTGCCAGCAGCCGACCGAGCGGGCCAGGTAGGGGTGAGCAGTTCTTC,CASSRPSGPGRGEQFF
TRBJ2-7,NA,TRBV7-2,NA,TGTGCCAGCAGCTTAACCCCAACTTGGACAGTTGGCGAGCAGTACTTC,CASSLTPTWTVGEQYF
TRBJ1-1,NA,TRBV6-5,NA,TGTGCCAGCAGCCCTGACAGGACCTCTAGGGAAGCTTTCTTT,CASSPDRTSREAFF
TRBJ1-2,NA,TRBV4-1,NA,TGCGCCAGCAGCCAAGTCCGGGCTGGTTATGGCTACACCTTC,CASSQVRAGYGYTF
TRBJ2-5,TRBD2,TRBV5-4,NA,TGTGCCAGCAGCTCCGACAGGGTAATCGGTAGCGGGAGAAGACAGACCCAGTACTTC,CASSSDRVIGSGRRQTQYF
TRBJ1-4,NA,TRBV9,NA,TGTGCCAGCAGCGTGACAGGTTCTAATGAAAAACTGTTTTTT,CASSVTGSNEKLFF
TRBJ2-1,TRBD2,TRBV9,NA,TGTGCCAGCAGCGTAGGGAGTAGCGGGAGCTCCTACAATGAGCAGTTCTTC,CASSVGSSGSSYNEQFF
TRBJ2-5,NA,TRBV29-1,NA,TGCAGCGTTGAAGAAGGGCGGATCCTGGGGGAGACCCAGTACTTC,CSVEEGRILGETQYF
TRBJ2-5,TRBD1,TRBV7-7,NA,TGTGCCAGCAGCCCGGACAGGGCGCGGAAGACCCAGTACTTC,CASSPDRARKTQYF
TRBJ2-2,TRBD2,TRBV9,NA,TGTGCCAGCACGCCCAACCCCGGGACTAGCGGGACCGGGGAGCTGTTTTTT,CASTPNPGTSGTGELFF
TRBJ2-3,NA,TRBV5-1,NA,TGCGCCAGCAGCTTGGCCCGATTTAGGGACACAGATACGCAGTATTTT,CASSLARFRDTDTQYF
TRBJ2-7,NA,TRBV6-1,NA,TGTGCCAGCAGTGTGGACAGCTCCTACGAGCAGTACTTC,CASSVDSSYEQYF
TRBJ2-7,NA,TRBV7-6,NA,TGTGCCAGCAGCTTAGACAGCTCCTACGAGCAGTACTTC,CASSLDSSYEQYF
TRBJ2-7,NA,TRBV28,NA,TGTGCCATCACCTTATCGAGCTCCTACGAGCAGTACTTC,CAITLSSSYEQYF
TRBJ2-1,TRBD2,TRBV29-1,NA,TGCAGCGTGGCGGGGGGCCAGTGGCTAGCGGGAGGGTCCTCGAAGTTCCAGTTCTTC,CSVAGGQWLAGGSSKFQFF
TRBJ1-2,TRBD1,TRBV7-9,NA,TGTGCCAGCAGCGCAAGACAGGGGAATGGCTACACCTTC,CASSARQGNGYTF
TRBJ2-1,TRBD2,TRBV4-3,NA,TGCGCCAGCAGCCAAGATTCAGGACTAGCGGGAGACGGACCGCAGTTCTTC,CASSQDSGLAGDGPQFF
TRBJ1-2,NA,TRBV29-1,NA,TGCAGCGTTGAAGGGCCCTTTTCGTACGGCAACTATGGCTACACCTTC,CSVEGPFSYGNYGYTF
TRBJ2-2,NA,TRBV19,NA,TGTGCCAGTAGTATACCCCGAGACCGACCGGTCACCACCTGGGAGCTGTTTTTT,CASSIPRDRPVTTWELFF
TRBJ2-1,NA,TRBV29-1,NA,TGCAGCGTTGGGGGGGTAGATGCGCTACAGCTCCACCTGAGCTCCTACAATGAGCAGTTCTTC,CSVGGVDALQLHLSSYNEQFF
TRBJ2-7,NA,TRBV7-8,NA,TGTGCCAGCAGAAACTGGGACACCCCAACCGACTACGAGCAGTACTTC,CASRNWDTPTDYEQYF